This T cell receptor beta chain was retrieved from a study of blood T cell repertoires in COVID-19. Study-wide context: PBMCs, B-cell-depleted T cells, or T cells provided the cDNA or gDNA that made up the material.

The CDR3 extends over 14 amino acids. Germline V gene lookup returns CDR1 LGHDT and CDR2 YNNKEL (reference sequence). V was clipped by 4 bases and J by 12 bases, with 16 bases between them. Under the authors' procedure: Nucleated cell counts were estimated from reference gene primer amplification. Profiled with immunoSEQ multiplex PCR; TCRdb holds only in-frame clones, not every one. V, J and clone size derive from that table, while D and trimming were established from the DNA sequence. The table includes 42,000 or so clones, over 75% detected once. The chain couples TRBV3-1 (or the pseudogene TRBV3-2) to TRBJ1-6; no clear D. The sequencing sample was made of peripheral blood. This sequence was found in a human donor in a cohort sampled during active COVID-19. CDR3 amino acids: CASSPAGAFLPLHF. The DNA for the CDR3 is TGTGCCAGCAGCCCGGCAGGCGCATTCTTACCCCTCCACTTT.